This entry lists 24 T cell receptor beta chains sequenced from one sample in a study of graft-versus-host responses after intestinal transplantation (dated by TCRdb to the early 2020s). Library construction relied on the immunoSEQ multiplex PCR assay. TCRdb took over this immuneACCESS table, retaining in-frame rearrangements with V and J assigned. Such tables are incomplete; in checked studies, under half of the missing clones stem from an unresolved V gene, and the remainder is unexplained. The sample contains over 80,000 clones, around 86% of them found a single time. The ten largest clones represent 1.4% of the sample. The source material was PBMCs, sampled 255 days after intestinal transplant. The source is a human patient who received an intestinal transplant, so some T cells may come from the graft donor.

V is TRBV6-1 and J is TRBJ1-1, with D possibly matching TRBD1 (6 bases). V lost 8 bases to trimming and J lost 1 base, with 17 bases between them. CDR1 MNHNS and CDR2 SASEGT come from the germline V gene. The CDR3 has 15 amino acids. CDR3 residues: CASSTMQGPNTEAFF. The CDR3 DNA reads TGTGCCAGCTCGACTATGCAGGGGCCGAACACTGAAGCTTTCTTT.

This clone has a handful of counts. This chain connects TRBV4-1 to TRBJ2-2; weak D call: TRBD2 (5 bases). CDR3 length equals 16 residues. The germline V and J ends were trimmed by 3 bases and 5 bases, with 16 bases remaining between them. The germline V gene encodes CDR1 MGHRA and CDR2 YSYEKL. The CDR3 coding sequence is TGCGCCAGCAGCCAGACCGGGAACAAAGGGACCGGGGAGCTGTTTTTT. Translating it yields CASSQTGNKGTGELFF.

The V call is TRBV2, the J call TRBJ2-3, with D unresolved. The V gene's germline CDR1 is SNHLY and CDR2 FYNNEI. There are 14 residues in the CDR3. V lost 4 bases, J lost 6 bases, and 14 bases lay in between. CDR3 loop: CASSVEGRVDTQYF. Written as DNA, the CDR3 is TGTGCCAGCAGTGTTGAAGGGCGCGTCGATACGCAGTATTTT.

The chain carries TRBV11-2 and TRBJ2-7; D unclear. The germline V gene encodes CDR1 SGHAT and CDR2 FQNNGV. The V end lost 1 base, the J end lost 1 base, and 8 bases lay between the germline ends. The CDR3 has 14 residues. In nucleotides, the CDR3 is TGTGCCAGCAGCTTAGCTGGCAGGTCCTACGAGCAGTACTTC. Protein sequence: CASSLAGRSYEQYF.

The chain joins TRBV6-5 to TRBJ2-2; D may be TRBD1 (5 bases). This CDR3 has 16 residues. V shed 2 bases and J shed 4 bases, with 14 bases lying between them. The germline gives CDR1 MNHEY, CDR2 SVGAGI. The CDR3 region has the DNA TGTGCCAGCAGTTACGCGCAGGGTATCTTCACCGGGGAGCTGTTTTTT. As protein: CASSYAQGIFTGELFF.

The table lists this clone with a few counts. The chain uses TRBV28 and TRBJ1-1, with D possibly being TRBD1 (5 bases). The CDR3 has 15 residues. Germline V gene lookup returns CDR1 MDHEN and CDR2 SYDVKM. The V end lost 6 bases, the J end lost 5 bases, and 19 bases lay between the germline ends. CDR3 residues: CASSRGRVGKTEAFF. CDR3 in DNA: TGTGCCAGCAGCCGGGGCAGGGTAGGGAAAACTGAAGCTTTCTTT.

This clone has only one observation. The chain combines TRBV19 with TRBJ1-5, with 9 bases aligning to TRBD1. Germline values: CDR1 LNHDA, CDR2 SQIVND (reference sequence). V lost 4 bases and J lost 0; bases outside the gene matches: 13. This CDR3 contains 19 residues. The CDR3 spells CASSTHPGQGLYSNQPQHF. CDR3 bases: TGTGCCAGTAGTACCCACCCGGGACAGGGCCTATATAGCAATCAGCCCCAGCATTTT.

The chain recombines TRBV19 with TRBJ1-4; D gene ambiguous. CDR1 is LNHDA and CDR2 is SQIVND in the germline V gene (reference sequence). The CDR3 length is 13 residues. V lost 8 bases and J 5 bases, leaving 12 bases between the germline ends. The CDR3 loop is CASGPALNEKLFF. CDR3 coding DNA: TGTGCCAGTGGGCCTGCCCTAAATGAAAAACTGTTTTTT.

In nucleotides, the CDR3 is TGTGCCAGCAGCTTGTATCGCGGAAGGACAGCCCGAAACACTGAAGCTTTCTTT. It codes for CASSLYRGRTARNTEAFF. This chain connects TRBV5-6 to TRBJ1-1; maybe TRBD1 (6 bases). V dropped 1 base and J dropped 2 bases, with 21 bases sitting between them. The CDR3 covers 18 residues. Germline-derived CDR1 and CDR2 are SGHDT and YYEEEE.

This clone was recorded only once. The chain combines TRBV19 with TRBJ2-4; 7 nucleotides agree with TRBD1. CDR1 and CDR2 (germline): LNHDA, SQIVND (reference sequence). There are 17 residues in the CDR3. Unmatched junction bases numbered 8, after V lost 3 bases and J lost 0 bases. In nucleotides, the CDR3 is TGTGCCAGTAGTATCCATTCAGGGGGTCTAGCCAAAAACATTCAGTACTTC. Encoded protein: CASSIHSGGLAKNIQYF.

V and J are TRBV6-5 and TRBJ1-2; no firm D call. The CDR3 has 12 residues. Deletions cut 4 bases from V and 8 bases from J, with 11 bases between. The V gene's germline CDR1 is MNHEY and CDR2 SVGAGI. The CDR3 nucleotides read TGTGCCAGCAGTTCCCCAGGAGGAGGCTACACCTTC. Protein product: CASSSPGGGYTF.

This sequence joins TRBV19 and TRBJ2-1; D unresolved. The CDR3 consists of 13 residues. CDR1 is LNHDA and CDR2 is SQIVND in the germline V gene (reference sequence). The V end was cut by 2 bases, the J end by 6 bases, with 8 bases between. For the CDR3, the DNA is TGTGCCAGTAGTATACGAGGTCTCAATGAGCAGTTCTTC. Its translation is CASSIRGLNEQFF.

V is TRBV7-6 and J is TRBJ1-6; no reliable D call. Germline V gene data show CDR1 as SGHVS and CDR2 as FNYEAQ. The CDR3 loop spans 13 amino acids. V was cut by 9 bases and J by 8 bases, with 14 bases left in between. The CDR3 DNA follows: TGTGCCAGTTGTGTGCGACCCTATTCACCCCTCCACTTT. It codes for CASCVRPYSPLHF.

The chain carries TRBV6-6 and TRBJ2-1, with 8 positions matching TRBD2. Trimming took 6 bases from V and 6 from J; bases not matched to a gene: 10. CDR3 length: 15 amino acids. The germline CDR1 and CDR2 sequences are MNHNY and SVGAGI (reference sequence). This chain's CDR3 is CASRLAVSVLNEQFF. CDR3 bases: TGTGCCAGCAGACTAGCGGTCTCGGTCCTCAATGAGCAGTTCTTC.

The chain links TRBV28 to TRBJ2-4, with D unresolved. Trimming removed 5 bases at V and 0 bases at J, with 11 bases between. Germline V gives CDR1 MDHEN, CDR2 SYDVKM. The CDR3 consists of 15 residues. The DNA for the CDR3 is TGTGCCAGCAGTACCTCAGGTACAGCCAAAAACATTCAGTACTTC. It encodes CASSTSGTAKNIQYF.

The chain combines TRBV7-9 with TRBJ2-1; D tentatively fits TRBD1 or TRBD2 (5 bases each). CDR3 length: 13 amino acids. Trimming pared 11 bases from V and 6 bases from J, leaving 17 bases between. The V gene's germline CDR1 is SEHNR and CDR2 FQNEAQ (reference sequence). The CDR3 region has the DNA TGTGCCGCCAACGGGGACGGAGGCAATGAGCAGTTCTTC. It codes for CAANGDGGNEQFF.

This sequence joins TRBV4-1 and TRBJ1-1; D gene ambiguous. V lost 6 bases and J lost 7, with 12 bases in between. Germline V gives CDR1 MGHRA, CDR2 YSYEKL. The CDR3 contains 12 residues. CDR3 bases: TGCGCCAGCAGTCGAGTACCGGGTGAAGCTTTCTTT. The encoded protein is CASSRVPGEAFF.

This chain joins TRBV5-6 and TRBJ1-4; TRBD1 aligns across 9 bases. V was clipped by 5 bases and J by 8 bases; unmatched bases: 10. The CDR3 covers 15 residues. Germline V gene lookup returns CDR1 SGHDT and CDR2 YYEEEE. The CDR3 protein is CASRLQGAKQEKLFF. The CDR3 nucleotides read TGTGCCAGCAGATTACAGGGGGCGAAGCAGGAAAAACTGTTTTTT.

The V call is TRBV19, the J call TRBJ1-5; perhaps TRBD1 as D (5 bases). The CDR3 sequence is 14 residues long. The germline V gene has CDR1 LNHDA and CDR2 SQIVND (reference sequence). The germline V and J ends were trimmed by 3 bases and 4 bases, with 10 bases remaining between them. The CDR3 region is CASSMGRNNQPQHF. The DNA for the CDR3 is TGTGCCAGTAGTATGGGGCGGAATAATCAGCCCCAGCATTTT.

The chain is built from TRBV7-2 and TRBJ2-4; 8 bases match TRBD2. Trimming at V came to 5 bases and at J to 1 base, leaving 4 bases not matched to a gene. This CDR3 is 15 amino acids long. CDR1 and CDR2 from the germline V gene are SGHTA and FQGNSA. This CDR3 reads CASSAGGGAKNIQYF. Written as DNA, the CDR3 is TGTGCCAGCAGCGCCGGGGGGGGTGCCAAAAACATTCAGTACTTC. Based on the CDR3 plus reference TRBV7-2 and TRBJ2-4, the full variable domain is GAGVSQSPSNKVTEKGKDVELRCDPISGHTALYWYRQSLGQGLEFLIYFQGNSAPDKSGLPSDRFSAERTGGSVSTLTIQRTQQEDSAVYLCASSAGGGAKNIQYFGAGTRLSVL.

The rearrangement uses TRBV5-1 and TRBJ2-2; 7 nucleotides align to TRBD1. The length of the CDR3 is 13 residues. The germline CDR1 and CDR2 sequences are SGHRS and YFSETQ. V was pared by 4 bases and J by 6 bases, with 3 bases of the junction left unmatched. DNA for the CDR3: TGCGCCAGCAGCGGGACAGTCTCCGGGGAGCTGTTTTTT. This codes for CASSGTVSGELFF.

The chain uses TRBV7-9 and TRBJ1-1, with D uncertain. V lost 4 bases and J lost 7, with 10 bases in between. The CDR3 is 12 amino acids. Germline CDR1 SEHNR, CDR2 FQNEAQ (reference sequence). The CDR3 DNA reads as TGTGCCAGCAGCTCCAGACTGAATGAAGCTTTCTTT. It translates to CASSSRLNEAFF.

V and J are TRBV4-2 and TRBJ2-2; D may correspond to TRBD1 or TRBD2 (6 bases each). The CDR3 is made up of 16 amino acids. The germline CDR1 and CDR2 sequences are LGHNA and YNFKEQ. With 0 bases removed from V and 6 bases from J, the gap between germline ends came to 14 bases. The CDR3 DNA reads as TGTGCCAGCAGCCAAGATGGGGCAGGGGAGGCCGGGGAGCTGTTTTTT. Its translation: CASSQDGAGEAGELFF.

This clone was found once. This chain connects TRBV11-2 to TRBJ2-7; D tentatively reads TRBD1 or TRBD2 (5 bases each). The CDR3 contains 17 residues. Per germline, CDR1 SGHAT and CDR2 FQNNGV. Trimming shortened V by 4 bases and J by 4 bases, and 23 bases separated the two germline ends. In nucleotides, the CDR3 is TGTGCCAGCAGCTCCAACCCCCCGGGGAGACAGAGATACGAGCAGTACGTC. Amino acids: CASSSNPPGRQRYEQYV.